The rows below give T cell receptor beta chains drawn from one sample of a study of T cell responses to AZD1222 COVID-19 vaccine. Method: immunoSEQ multiplex PCR; TCRdb's copy keeps in-frame clones and lacks some. This table has approximately 190,000 clones, more than 75% appearing once. The sample in question was peripheral blood, obtained on day 0 of MenACWY control vaccination. These TCRs come from an adult in good health. Both conserved end residues are part of each CDR3. The D gene is left open where the match is weak. Not all rows give a size; the values are once, few, many and, for expanded clones, a class.

CDR3nt: TGCGCCAGCAGCCCCCGACTAGGGAGGAATGAGCAGTTCTTC
CDR3aa: CASSPRLGRNEQFF
abundance: .
len: 14
j_gene: TRBJ2-1
v_gene: TRBV4-1
d_gene: .

CDR3nt: TGTGCCAGCAGCCAAAACAGAGGGCCCTATGGCTACACCTTC
CDR3aa: CASSQNRGPYGYTF
abundance: .
len: 14
j_gene: TRBJ1-2
v_gene: TRBV6-2/TRBV6-3
d_gene: .

CDR3nt: TGCGCCAGCAGCAAGCTAGCGGGACAGGATGAGCAGTTCTTC
CDR3aa: CASSKLAGQDEQFF
abundance: .
len: 14
j_gene: TRBJ2-1
v_gene: TRBV5-1
d_gene: .

CDR3nt: TGTGCCAGTAGTATAGTTGCAGGGACAAATCAGCCCCAGCATTTT
CDR3aa: CASSIVAGTNQPQHF
abundance: .
len: 15
j_gene: TRBJ1-5
v_gene: TRBV19
d_gene: .

CDR3nt: TGTGCCATCAGTGAACTGGTATACAATGAGCAGTTCTTC
CDR3aa: CAISELVYNEQFF
abundance: once
len: 13
j_gene: TRBJ2-1
v_gene: TRBV10-3
d_gene: .

CDR3nt: TGTGCCAGCAGCGTAGGACAGACGGGTGAAGCTTTCTTT
CDR3aa: CASSVGQTGEAFF
abundance: .
len: 13
j_gene: TRBJ1-1
v_gene: TRBV9
d_gene: .

CDR3nt: TGTGCCAGCAGCCCGTTTAGCGGAGAGGGCTACGAGCAGTACTTC
CDR3aa: CASSPFSGEGYEQYF
abundance: .
len: 15
j_gene: TRBJ2-7
v_gene: TRBV11-3
d_gene: .

CDR3nt: TGCAGTGCTAGACAGGTTAAGACCCTCCACTTT
CDR3aa: CSARQVKTLHF
abundance: .
len: 11
j_gene: TRBJ1-6
v_gene: TRBV20-1
d_gene: .

CDR3nt: TGTGCCAGCAGCTTGGGAGGAGTAGGGGGCACAGATACGCAGTATTTT
CDR3aa: CASSLGGVGGTDTQYF
abundance: .
len: 16
j_gene: TRBJ2-3
v_gene: TRBV5-4
d_gene: .

CDR3nt: TGCGCCAGCAGCCCAGGGACAGGGGGCTATCAGCCCCAGCATTTT
CDR3aa: CASSPGTGGYQPQHF
abundance: few
len: 15
j_gene: TRBJ1-5
v_gene: TRBV5-1
d_gene: TRBD1

CDR3nt: TGTGCCAGCAGCTCAGGACCCGGAGGAGATGGCTACACCTTC
CDR3aa: CASSSGPGGDGYTF
abundance: .
len: 14
j_gene: TRBJ1-2
v_gene: TRBV7-3
d_gene: .

CDR3nt: TGCGCCAGCAGCTTGGGGCTTACTAGCGGAAGGAATGAGCAGTTCTTC
CDR3aa: CASSLGLTSGRNEQFF
abundance: .
len: 16
j_gene: TRBJ2-1
v_gene: TRBV5-1
d_gene: TRBD2

CDR3nt: TGTGCCTGGAGTCAGGATAGCGGGAGGCACGCCGGGGAGCTGTTTTTT
CDR3aa: CAWSQDSGRHAGELFF
abundance: .
len: 16
j_gene: TRBJ2-2
v_gene: TRBV30
d_gene: TRBD2

CDR3nt: TGTGCCAGCAGTTTTAACACAGGGGGTATAAACGAGCAGTACTTC
CDR3aa: CASSFNTGGINEQYF
abundance: once
len: 15
j_gene: TRBJ2-7
v_gene: TRBV28
d_gene: TRBD1

CDR3nt: TGTGCCAGCAGACTCCCTTCCGACAGCGGCTACACCTTC
CDR3aa: CASRLPSDSGYTF
abundance: .
len: 13
j_gene: TRBJ1-2
v_gene: TRBV6-5
d_gene: .

CDR3nt: TGCAGCGTCGCGACGGGGGCGGGGGAGCAGTACTTC
CDR3aa: CSVATGAGEQYF
abundance: .
len: 12
j_gene: TRBJ2-7
v_gene: TRBV29-1
d_gene: .

CDR3nt: TGTGCCAGCAGCTTAGGGACTAATTCACCCCTCCACTTT
CDR3aa: CASSLGTNSPLHF
abundance: .
len: 13
j_gene: TRBJ1-6
v_gene: TRBV7-9
d_gene: .

CDR3nt: TGTGCCAGCAGCTCAGGGGGTATAGCGGGGGAGCAGTACTTC
CDR3aa: CASSSGGIAGEQYF
abundance: .
len: 14
j_gene: TRBJ2-7
v_gene: TRBV5-4
d_gene: .